The rows below give T cell receptor beta chains drawn from one sample of a study of cytomegalovirus exposure and HLA in healthy donors. Sequencing was performed with immunoSEQ multiplex PCR; in TCRdb, only in-frame clones are kept and a portion is missing. The table has 150,000 to 200,000 clones, about 76% seen once; the top ten hold over 2.5%. The source material was PBMCs. Source of these receptors: a woman in her forties in good health and CMV-seropositive. CDR3s include the opening cysteine and the closing phenylalanine or tryptophan. D genes are given only for firm matches. The size entry is marked missing in some rows and otherwise reads once, few, many or a size class.

>TRBJ2-1|NA|13|NA|TRBV10-2
CASSGTRGNEQFF
TGCGCCAGCAGTGGCACGAGGGGGAATGAGCAGTTCTTC
>TRBJ1-5|NA|15|NA|TRBV7-2
CASSLGEGARQPQHF
TGTGCCAGCAGCTTAGGGGAAGGGGCTCGGCAGCCCCAGCATTTT
>TRBJ2-7|NA|13|NA|TRBV6-5
CASSSGGRYEQYF
TGTGCCAGCAGTTCCGGGGGGCGGTACGAGCAGTACTTC
>TRBJ2-5|TRBD1|15|NA|TRBV7-2
CASSPPGQTQETQYF
TGTGCCAGCAGCCCCCCGGGACAGACACAAGAGACCCAGTACTTC
>TRBJ2-3|TRBD1|13|NA|TRBV11-2
CASTPDRGDTQYF
TGTGCCAGCACCCCTGACAGGGGGGATACGCAGTATTTT
>TRBJ1-1|TRBD1|13|NA|TRBV18
CASSPTGGLEAFF
TGTGCCAGCTCACCAACAGGGGGCCTTGAAGCTTTCTTT
>TRBJ2-3|NA|12|NA|TRBV11-2
CASSLGSVIVYF
TGTGCCAGCAGCTTAGGTAGCGTCATAGTGTATTTT
>TRBJ2-2|TRBD1|15|NA|TRBV9
CASSVGGQTTGELFF
TGTGCCAGCAGCGTAGGGGGACAGACCACCGGGGAGCTGTTTTTT
>TRBJ2-5|TRBD1|15|few|TRBV5-1
CASSIMTGGRETQYF
TGCGCCAGCAGCATAATGACAGGGGGAAGGGAGACCCAGTACTTC
>TRBJ2-7|TRBD2|12|NA|TRBV29-1
CSVYGGASEQYF
TGCAGCGTCTACGGGGGGGCCAGCGAGCAGTACTTC
>TRBJ2-1|TRBD1|14|NA|TRBV4-1
CASSPRTGNNEQFF
TGCGCCAGCAGCCCTAGGACAGGCAACAATGAGCAGTTCTTC
>TRBJ1-1|NA|15|NA|TRBV5-1
CASSSGQGLVSEAFF
TGCGCCAGCAGCTCGGGGCAGGGGTTGGTCTCTGAAGCTTTCTTT
>TRBJ2-5|TRBD2|17|few|TRBV7-8
CASSLARLAGGQETQYF
TGTGCCAGCAGCTTAGCGCGGCTAGCGGGGGGGCAAGAGACCCAGTACTTC
>TRBJ1-3|NA|12|NA|TRBV30
CAWSKSGNTIYF
TGTGCCTGGAGTAAGAGTGGAAACACCATATATTTT
>TRBJ2-7|NA|14|NA|TRBV30
CAWSVGPGTYEQYF
TGTGCCTGGAGTGTAGGCCCGGGTACCTACGAGCAGTACTTC
>TRBJ1-5|TRBD1|14|NA|TRBV30
CAWSPGTGDQPQHF
TGTGCCTGGAGCCCGGGGACAGGGGATCAGCCCCAGCATTTT
>TRBJ1-6|NA|13|NA|TRBV2
CASTPSGNSSLHF
TGTGCCAGCACCCCGTCGGGTAATTCATCCCTCCACTTT
>TRBJ1-5|TRBD1|14|NA|TRBV15
CATSREAGGQPQHF
TGTGCCACCAGCAGGGAAGCAGGGGGGCAGCCCCAGCATTTT
>TRBJ1-1|NA|15|NA|TRBV4-1
CASSPRTETPTEAFF
TGCGCCAGCAGCCCACGGACAGAAACCCCCACTGAAGCTTTCTTT
>TRBJ2-5|TRBD2|15|NA|TRBV5-1
CASSSTGTSPETQYF
TGCGCCAGCAGCTCCACCGGGACTAGCCCCGAGACCCAGTACTTC
>TRBJ2-3|TRBD2|15|once|TRBV7-2
CASSFSGGYTDTQYF
TGTGCCAGCAGCTTTAGCGGGGGATACACAGATACGCAGTATTTT
>TRBJ2-7|TRBD1|13|NA|TRBV30
CAWSYRGQGEQYF
TGTGCCTGGAGCTACAGGGGGCAAGGCGAGCAGTACTTC
>TRBJ2-7|NA|13|NA|TRBV12-5
CASGLVRVGEQYF
TGTGCTAGTGGTTTGGTACGGGTGGGCGAGCAGTACTTC
>TRBJ1-5|NA|13|NA|TRBV10-1
CASSESGYQPQHF
TGCGCCAGCAGTGAATCGGGGTATCAGCCCCAGCATTTT
>TRBJ1-5|TRBD1|15|NA|TRBV5-6
CASSPWTGKNQPQHF
TGTGCCAGCAGCCCGTGGACAGGCAAAAATCAGCCCCAGCATTTT
>TRBJ2-7|TRBD2|14|NA|TRBV19
CASRATSGLYEQYF
TGTGCCAGTAGGGCGACTAGCGGGTTATACGAGCAGTACTTC
>TRBJ1-1|NA|15|once|TRBV6-4
CASSDSWEAGTEAFF
TGTGCCAGCAGTGACTCCTGGGAGGCGGGCACTGAAGCTTTCTTT
>TRBJ2-2|TRBD2|15|NA|TRBV19
CASKVAGVNTGELFF
TGTGCCAGTAAGGTAGCGGGGGTAAACACCGGGGAGCTGTTTTTT
>TRBJ1-2|NA|13|NA|TRBV5-4
CASRKTDNYGYTF
TGTGCCAGCAGAAAGACAGACAACTATGGCTACACCTTC